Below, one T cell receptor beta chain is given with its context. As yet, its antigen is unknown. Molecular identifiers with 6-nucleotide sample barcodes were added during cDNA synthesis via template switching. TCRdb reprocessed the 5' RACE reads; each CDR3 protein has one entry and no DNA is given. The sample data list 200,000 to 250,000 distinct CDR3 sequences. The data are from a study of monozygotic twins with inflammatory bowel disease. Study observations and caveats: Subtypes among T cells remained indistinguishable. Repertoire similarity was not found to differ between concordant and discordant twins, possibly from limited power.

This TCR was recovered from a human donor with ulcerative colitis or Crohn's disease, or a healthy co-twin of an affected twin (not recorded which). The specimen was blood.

The CDR3 region is CASSDTGMETQYF. This chain connects TRBV7-6 to TRBJ2-5; TCRdb calls TRBD1, which cannot be checked without DNA. Germline V gives CDR1 SGHVS, CDR2 FNYEAQ. The CDR3 spans 13 residues.